This T cell receptor (beta chain) came from a study of tumor and adjacent non-tumor tissue in lung cancer. Study-level points and caveats: Normal lung showed higher cumulative top 100 clone frequency than tumor.

The V gene lost 5 bases and the J gene lost 2 bases, with 16 bases spanning the gap. The CDR3 has 15 amino acids. RNA was extracted from bulk tissue without any cell sorting. Distant lung tissue was collected more than 3 cm away from the tumor edge. To note about this clonotype: The antigen remains undetermined. Given the absence of the conserved phenylalanine or tryptophan at the CDR3 end, a read error is likely.

A modified ARM-PCR protocol with three rounds of nested PCR amplified TCRbeta. Each CDR3 protein gets one entry after TCRdb re-called the multiplex PCR reads with MiXCR. The table lists about 110,000 distinct CDR3 sequences, 50% to 70% of them singletons. The sequenced sample was distant non-tumor lung tissue. The V gene is TRBV12-3 or TRBV12-4, the J gene TRBJ2-7; D might be TRBD1 (6 bases). The receptor comes from a man in his 60s with non-small cell lung cancer. CDR3 coding DNA: TGTGCCAGCAGTCAGGGGCGGGTCGGAGCCTACGAGCAGTACCCC. Translating gives CASSQGRVGAYEQYP.